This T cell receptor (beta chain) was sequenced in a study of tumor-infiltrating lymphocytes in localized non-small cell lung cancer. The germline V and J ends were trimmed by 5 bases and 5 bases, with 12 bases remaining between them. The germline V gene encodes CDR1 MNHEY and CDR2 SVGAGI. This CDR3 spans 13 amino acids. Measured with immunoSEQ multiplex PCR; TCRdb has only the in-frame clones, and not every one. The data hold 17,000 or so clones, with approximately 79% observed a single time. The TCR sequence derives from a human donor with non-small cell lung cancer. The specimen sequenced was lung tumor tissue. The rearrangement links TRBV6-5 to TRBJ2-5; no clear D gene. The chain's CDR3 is CASSDTYRETQYF. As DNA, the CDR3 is TGTGCCAGCAGTGACACCTACCGGGAGACCCAGTACTTC.